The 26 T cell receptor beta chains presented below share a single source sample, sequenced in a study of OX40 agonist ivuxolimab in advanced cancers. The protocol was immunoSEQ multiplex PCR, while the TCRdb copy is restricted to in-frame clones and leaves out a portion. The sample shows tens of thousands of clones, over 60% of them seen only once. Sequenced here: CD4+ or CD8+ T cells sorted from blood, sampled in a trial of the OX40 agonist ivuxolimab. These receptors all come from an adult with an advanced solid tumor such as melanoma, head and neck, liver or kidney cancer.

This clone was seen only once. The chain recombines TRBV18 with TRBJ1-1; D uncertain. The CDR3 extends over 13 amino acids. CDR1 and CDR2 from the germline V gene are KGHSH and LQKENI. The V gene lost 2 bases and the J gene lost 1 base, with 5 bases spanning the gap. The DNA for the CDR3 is TGTGCCAGCTCACCATCGGGGAACACTGAAGCTTTCTTT. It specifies CASSPSGNTEAFF.

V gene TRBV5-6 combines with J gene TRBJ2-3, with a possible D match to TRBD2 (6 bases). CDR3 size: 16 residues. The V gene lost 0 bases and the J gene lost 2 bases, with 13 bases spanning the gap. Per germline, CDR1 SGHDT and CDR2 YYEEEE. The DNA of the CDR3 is TGTGCCAGCAGCTTGGTAATAGCGGTGTCCACAGATACGCAGTATTTT. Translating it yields CASSLVIAVSTDTQYF.

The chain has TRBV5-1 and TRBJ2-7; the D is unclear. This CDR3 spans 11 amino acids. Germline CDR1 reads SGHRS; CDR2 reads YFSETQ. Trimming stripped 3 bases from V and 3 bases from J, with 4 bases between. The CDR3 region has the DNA TGCGCCAGCAGCTCACACTACGAGCAGTACTTC. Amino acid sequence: CASSSHYEQYF.

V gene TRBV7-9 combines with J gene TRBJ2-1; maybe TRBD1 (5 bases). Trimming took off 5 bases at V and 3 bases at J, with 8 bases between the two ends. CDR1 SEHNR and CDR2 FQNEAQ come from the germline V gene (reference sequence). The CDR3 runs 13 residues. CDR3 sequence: CASSADSYNEQFF. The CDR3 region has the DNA TGTGCCAGCAGCGCAGACAGCTACAATGAGCAGTTCTTC.

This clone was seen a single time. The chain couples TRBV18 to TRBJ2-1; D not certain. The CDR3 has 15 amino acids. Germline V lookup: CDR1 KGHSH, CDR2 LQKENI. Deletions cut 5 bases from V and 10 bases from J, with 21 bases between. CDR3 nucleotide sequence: TGTGCCAGCTCATCGACACGGTTTACAATGGTGGAGCAGTTCTTC. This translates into CASSSTRFTMVEQFF. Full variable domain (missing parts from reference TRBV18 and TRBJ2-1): NAGVMQNPRHLVRRRGQEARLRCSPMKGHSHVYWYRQLPEEGLKFMVYLQKENIIDESGMPKERFSAEFPKEGPSILRIQQVVRGDSAAYFCASSSTRFTMVEQFFGPGTRLTVL.

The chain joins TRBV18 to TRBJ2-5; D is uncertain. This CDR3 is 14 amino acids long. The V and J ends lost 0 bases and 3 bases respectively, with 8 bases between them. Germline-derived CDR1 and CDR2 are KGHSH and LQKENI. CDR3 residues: CASSPPASEETQYF. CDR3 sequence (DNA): TGTGCCAGCTCACCACCAGCCAGCGAAGAGACCCAGTACTTC.

CDR3 protein: CASSLSTDRNYGYTF. CDR3 DNA: TGCGCCAGCAGCTTGAGCACAGATCGTAACTATGGCTACACCTTC. This sequence joins TRBV5-1 and TRBJ1-2; D is uncertain. The CDR3 spans 15 residues. CDR1 is SGHRS and CDR2 is YFSETQ in the germline V gene. Trimming pared 1 base from V and 1 base from J, leaving 11 bases between.

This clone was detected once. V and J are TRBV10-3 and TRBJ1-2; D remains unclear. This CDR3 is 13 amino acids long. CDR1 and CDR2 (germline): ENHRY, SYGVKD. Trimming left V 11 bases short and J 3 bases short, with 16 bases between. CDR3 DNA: TGTGCCCTCACCTCAGTACCCCACTATGGCTACACCTTC. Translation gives CALTSVPHYGYTF.

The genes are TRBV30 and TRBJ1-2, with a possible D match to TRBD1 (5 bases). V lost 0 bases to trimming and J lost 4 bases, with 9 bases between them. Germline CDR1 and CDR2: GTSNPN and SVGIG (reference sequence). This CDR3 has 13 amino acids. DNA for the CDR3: TGTGCCTGGAGTGTTACAGGACCCTATGGCTACACCTTC. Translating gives CAWSVTGPYGYTF.

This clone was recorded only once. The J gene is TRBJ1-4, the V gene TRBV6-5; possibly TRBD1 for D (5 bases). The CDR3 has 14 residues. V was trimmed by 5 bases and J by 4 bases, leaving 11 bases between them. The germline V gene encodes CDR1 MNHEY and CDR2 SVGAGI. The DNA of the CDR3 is TGTGCCAGCAGTCTGGTGGGGGGTAATGAAAAACTGTTTTTT. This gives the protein CASSLVGGNEKLFF.

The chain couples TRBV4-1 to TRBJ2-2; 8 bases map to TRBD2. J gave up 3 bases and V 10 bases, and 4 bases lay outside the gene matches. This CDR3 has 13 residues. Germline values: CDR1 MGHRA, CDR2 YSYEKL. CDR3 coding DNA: TGCGCCACCCGGCGGGGGGACACCGGGGAGCTGTTTTTT. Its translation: CATRRGDTGELFF.

The CDR3, as DNA: TGTGCCAGCAGTTTCCCCAGGGCGGGGTCGGTTATCGGAGAGACCCAGTACTTC. It is translated as CASSFPRAGSVIGETQYF. The rearrangement joins TRBV28 to TRBJ2-5; TRBD2 might be the D (6 bases). V was shortened by 3 bases and J by 4 bases, with 24 bases between the two germline ends. The CDR3 contains 18 residues. Germline loops: CDR1 MDHEN, CDR2 SYDVKM. The full variable domain, in which reference TRBV28 and TRBJ2-5 provide the parts outside the CDR3, is DVKVTQSSRYLVKRTGEKVFLECVQDMDHENMFWYRQDPGLGLRLIYFSYDVKMKEKGDIPEGYSVSREKKERFSLILESASTNQTSMYLCASSFPRAGSVIGETQYFGPGTRLLVL.

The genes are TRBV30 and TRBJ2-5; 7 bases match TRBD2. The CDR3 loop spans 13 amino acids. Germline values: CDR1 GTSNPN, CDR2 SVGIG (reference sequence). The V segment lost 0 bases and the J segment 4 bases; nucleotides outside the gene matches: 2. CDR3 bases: TGTGCCTGGAGTGTATGGGGGGGAGAGACCCAGTACTTC. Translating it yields CAWSVWGGETQYF.

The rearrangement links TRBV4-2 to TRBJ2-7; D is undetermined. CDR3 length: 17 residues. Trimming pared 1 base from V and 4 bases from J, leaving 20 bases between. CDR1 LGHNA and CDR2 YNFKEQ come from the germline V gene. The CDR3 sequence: CASSQGLPRSLGYEQYF. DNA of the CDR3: TGTGCCAGCAGCCAAGGTCTTCCGAGGTCTCTGGGATACGAGCAGTACTTC.

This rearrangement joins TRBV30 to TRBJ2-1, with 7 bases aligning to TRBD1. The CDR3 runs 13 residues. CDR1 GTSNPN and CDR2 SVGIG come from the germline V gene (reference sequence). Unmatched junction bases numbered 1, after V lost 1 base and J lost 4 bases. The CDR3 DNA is TGTGCCTGGAGTGCACAGGGGTACAATGAGCAGTTCTTC. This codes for CAWSAQGYNEQFF.

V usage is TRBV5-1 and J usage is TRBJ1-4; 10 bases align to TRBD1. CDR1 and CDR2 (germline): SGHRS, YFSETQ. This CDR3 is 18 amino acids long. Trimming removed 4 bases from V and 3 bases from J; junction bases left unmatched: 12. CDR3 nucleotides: TGCGCCAGCAGCCCCCGGGACAGGGGATCAGCGGCTAATGAAAAACTGTTTTTT. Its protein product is CASSPRDRGSAANEKLFF.

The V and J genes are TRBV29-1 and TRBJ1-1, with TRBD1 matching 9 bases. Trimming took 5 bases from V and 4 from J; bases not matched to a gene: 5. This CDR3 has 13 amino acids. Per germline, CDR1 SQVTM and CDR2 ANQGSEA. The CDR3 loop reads CSVFDRGITEAFF. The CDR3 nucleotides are TGCAGCGTTTTCGACAGGGGGATCACTGAAGCTTTCTTT.

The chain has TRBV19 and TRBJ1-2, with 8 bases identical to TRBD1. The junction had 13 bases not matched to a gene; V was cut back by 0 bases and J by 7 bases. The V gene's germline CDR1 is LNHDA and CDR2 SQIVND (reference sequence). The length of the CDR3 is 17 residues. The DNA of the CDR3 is TGTGCCAGTAGTATAGATATGAGGGACAGGTACTCCGGTGGCTACACCTTC. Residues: CASSIDMRDRYSGGYTF.

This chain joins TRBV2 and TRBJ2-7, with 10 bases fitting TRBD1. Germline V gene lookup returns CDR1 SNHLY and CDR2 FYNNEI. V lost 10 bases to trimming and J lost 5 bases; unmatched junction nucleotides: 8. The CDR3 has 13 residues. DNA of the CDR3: TGTGCCACCAGGGGACAGGGGCCGAACGAGCAGTACTTC. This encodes CATRGQGPNEQYF.

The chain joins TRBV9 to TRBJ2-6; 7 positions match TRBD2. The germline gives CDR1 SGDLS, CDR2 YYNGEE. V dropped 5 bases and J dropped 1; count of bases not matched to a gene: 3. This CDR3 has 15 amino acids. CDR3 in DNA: TGTGCCAGCAGGCGGGGAGGGTCTGGGGCCAACGTCCTGACTTTC. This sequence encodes CASRRGGSGANVLTF.

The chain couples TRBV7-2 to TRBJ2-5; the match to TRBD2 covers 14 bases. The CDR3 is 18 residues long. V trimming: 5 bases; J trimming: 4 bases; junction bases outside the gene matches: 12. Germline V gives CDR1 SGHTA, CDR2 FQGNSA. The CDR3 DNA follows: TGTGCCAGCAGCGAAATGGGACTAGCGGGGGCGCGGGGAGAGACCCAGTACTTC. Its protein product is CASSEMGLAGARGETQYF. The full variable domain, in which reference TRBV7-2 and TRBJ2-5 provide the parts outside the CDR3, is GAGVSQSPSNKVTEKGKDVELRCDPISGHTALYWYRQSLGQGLEFLIYFQGNSAPDKSGLPSDRFSAERTGGSVSTLTIQRTQQEDSAVYLCASSEMGLAGARGETQYFGPGTRLLVL.

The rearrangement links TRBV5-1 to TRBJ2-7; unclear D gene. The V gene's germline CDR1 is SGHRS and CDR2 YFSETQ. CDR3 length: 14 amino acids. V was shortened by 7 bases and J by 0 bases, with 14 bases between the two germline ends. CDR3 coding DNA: TGCGCCAGCGCTTTGGCTTTACACTCCTACGAGCAGTACTTC. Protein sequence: CASALALHSYEQYF. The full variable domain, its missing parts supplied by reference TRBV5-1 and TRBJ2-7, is KAGVTQTPRYLIKTRGQQVTLSCSPISGHRSVSWYQQTPGQGLQFLFEYFSETQRNKGNFPGRFSGRQFSNSRSEMNVSTLELGDSALYLCASALALHSYEQYFGPGTRLTVT.

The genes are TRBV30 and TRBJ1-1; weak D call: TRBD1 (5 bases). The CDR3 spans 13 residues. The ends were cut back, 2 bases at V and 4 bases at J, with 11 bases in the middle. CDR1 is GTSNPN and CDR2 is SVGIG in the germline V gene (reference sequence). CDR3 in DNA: TGTGCCTGGAGTTACGGGGCCTTCACTGAAGCTTTCTTT. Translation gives CAWSYGAFTEAFF.

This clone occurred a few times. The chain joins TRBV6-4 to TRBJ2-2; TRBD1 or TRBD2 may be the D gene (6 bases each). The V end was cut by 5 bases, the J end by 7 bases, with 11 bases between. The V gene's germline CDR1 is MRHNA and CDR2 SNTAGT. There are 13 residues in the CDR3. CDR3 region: CASSYREDGELFF. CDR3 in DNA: TGTGCCAGCAGTTACAGGGAGGACGGGGAGCTGTTTTTT.

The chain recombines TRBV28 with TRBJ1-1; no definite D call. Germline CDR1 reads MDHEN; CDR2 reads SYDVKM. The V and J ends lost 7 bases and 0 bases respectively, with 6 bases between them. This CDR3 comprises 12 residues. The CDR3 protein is CASIGLNTEAFF. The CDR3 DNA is TGTGCCAGCATAGGTCTGAACACTGAAGCTTTCTTT.

CDR3 sequence (DNA): TGTGCCAGCAGTGCATCCGTAGGGGGCTCCTATAATTCACCCCTCCACTTT. This gives the protein CASSASVGGSYNSPLHF. The chain carries TRBV6-1 and TRBJ1-6; TRBD1 might be the D (6 bases). The CDR3 loop spans 17 amino acids. Germline V gives CDR1 MNHNS, CDR2 SASEGT. V was shortened by 4 bases and J by 0 bases, with 13 bases between the two germline ends.